The present TCR beta chain was sequenced within a study of cytomegalovirus exposure and HLA in healthy donors. CDR3 size: 12 residues. Germline-derived CDR1 and CDR2 are MDHEN and SYDVKM. V lost 5 bases and J lost 11; bases outside the gene matches: 8. General study findings and limits: A later analysis showed that HLA-associated TCR beta chains had undergone more clonal expansion than equally common others.

In the PCR, 60 Vbeta and 13 Jbeta primers were used. Produced via immunoSEQ multiplex PCR; TCRdb's table is partial and in-frame only. This sample has some 96,000 clones, with roughly 80% found just once. This clone came up once. Antigen unknown. Sequencing was carried out using PBMCs. The TCR originated in a man aged 40-49 years in good health and CMV-seronegative. V and J are TRBV28 and TRBJ1-1; 7 bases match TRBD1. CDR3 region: CASSQRQGWAFF. CDR3 coding DNA: TGTGCCAGCAGTCAACGACAGGGATGGGCTTTCTTT.